This T cell receptor beta chain came from a study of T cell repertoires in cytomegalovirus infection. Study details: Both a matching HLA type and CMV infection were indicated by public TCR beta signatures. Broader study findings: Adding up the frequency of public TCR beta families identified people who carried CMV plus the relevant HLA.

Turning to this clonotype: The antigen is undetermined.

TCRdb ran MiXCR on the reads and lists one entry per CDR3 protein. The repertoire holds some 320,000 distinct CDR3 sequences, with 9% to 9.5% as singletons. Germline CDR1 MDHEN, CDR2 SYDVKM. V lost 6 bases, J lost 5 bases, and 13 bases lay in between. This CDR3 comprises 13 residues. Sequencing was carried out using PBMCs. The genes are TRBV28 and TRBJ1-1, with D possibly matching TRBD1 (6 bases). The sequence was obtained from a human donor in good health (CMV status not recorded). Some clones in this sample may be carry-over from other donors' samples. CDR3 region: CASRSGEWTEAFF. CDR3 in DNA: TGTGCCAGCAGGTCAGGGGAGTGGACTGAAGCTTTCTTT.